This TCR beta chain derives from a study of blood T cell repertoires in COVID-19. Repertoires were generated with immunoSEQ multiplex PCR, while TCRdb's copy carries only in-frame clones and drops some. There are approximately 300,000 clones in the sample; 70% to 90% occur only once, and under 5.5% lies in the top ten. This CDR3 spans 14 amino acids. Germline V CDR1 and CDR2: SEHNR, FQNEAQ (reference sequence). The junction had 7 bases not matched to a gene; V was cut back by 5 bases and J by 5 bases. Cohorts were assigned according to the clinical history that participants reported. The TCR was taken from a woman between 25 and 40 years old who had recovered from COVID-19. Sequences were obtained from PBMCs or T cells enriched from blood (not recorded which). This rearrangement joins TRBV7-9 to TRBJ1-2, with TRBD1 matching over 8 bases. The CDR3 is CASSPRTGTYGYTF. The CDR3 region has the DNA TGTGCCAGCAGCCCCCGGACAGGGACGTATGGCTACACCTTC. The entire variable domain, with the rest obtained from reference TRBV7-9 and TRBJ1-2, is as follows: DTGVSQNPRHKITKRGQNVTFRCDPISEHNRLYWYRQTLGQGPEFLTYFQNEAQLEKSRLLSDRFSAERPKGSFSTLEIQRTEQGDSAMYLCASSPRTGTYGYTFGSGTRLTVV.